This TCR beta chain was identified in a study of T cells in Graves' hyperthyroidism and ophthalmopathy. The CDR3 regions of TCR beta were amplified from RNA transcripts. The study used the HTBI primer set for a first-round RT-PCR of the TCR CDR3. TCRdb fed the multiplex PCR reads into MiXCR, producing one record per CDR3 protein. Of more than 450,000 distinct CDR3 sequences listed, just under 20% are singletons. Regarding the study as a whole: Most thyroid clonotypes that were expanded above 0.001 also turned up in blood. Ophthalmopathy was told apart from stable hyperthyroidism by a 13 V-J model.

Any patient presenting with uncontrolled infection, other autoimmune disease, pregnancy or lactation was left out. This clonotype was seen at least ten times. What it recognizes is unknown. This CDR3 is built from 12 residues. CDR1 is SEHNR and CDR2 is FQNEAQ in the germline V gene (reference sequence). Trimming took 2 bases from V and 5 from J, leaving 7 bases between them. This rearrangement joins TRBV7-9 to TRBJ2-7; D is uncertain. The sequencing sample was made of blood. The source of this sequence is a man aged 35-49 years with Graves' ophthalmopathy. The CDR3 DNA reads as TGTGCCAGCAGCTTAACTCTGAACGAGCAGTACTTC. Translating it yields CASSLTLNEQYF. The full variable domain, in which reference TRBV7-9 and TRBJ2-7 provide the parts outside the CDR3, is DTGVSQNPRHKITKRGQNVTFRCDPISEHNRLYWYRQTLGQGPEFLTYFQNEAQLEKSRLLSDRFSAERPKGSFSTLEIQRTEQGDSAMYLCASSLTLNEQYFGPGTRLTVT.